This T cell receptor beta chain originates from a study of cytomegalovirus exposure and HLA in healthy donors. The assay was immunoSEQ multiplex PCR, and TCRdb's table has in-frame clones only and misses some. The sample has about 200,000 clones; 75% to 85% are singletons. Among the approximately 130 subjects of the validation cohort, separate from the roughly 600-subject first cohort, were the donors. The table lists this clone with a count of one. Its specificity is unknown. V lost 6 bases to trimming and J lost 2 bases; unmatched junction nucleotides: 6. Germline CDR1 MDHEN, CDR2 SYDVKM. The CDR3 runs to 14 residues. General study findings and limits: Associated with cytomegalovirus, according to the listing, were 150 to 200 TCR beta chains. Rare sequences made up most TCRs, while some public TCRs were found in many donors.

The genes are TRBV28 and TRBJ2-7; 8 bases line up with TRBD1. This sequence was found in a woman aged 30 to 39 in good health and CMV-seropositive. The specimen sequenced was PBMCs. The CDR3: CASSTRTGTYEQYF. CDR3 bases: TGTGCCAGCAGCACAAGGACAGGGACCTACGAGCAGTACTTC.